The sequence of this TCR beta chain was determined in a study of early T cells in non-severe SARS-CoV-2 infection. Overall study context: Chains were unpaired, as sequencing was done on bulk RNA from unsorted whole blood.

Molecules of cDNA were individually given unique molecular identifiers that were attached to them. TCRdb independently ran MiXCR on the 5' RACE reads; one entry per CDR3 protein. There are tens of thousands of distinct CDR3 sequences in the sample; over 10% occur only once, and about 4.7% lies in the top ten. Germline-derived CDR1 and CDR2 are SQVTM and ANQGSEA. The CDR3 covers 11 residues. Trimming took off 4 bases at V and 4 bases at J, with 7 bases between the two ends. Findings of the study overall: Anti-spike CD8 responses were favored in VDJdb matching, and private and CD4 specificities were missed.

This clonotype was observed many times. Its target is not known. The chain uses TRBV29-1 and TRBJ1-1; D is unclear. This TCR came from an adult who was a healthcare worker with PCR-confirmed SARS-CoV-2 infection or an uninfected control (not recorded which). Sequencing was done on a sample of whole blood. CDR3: CSVVTGTEAFF. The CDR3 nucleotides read TGCAGCGTTGTGACGGGCACTGAAGCTTTCTTT.